Below are 17 T cell receptor beta chains sequenced from a single sample in a study of control samples from healthy donors and cancer patients. Data came from immunoSEQ multiplex PCR; TCRdb stores just in-frame clones and leaves some out. This table has about 92,000 clones, around 80% appearing once. Sequencing used blood. Receptor source: an older woman in good health.

The chain employs TRBV9 and TRBJ1-2, with D uncertain. V gave up 2 bases and J gave up 6 bases, with 11 bases separating them. Germline CDR1 SGDLS, CDR2 YYNGEE. The CDR3 has 13 amino acids. The CDR3 sequence: CASSVLSGNGYTF. Here the CDR3 DNA reads TGTGCCAGCAGCGTCCTCTCGGGAAATGGCTACACCTTC. Variable domain in full (rest from reference TRBV9 and TRBJ1-2): DSGVTQTPKHLITATGQRVTLRCSPRSGDLSVYWYQQSLDQGLQFLIQYYNGEERAKGNILERFSAQQFPDLHSELNLSSLELGDSALYFCASSVLSGNGYTFGSGTRLTVV.

The chain has TRBV9 and TRBJ2-7; possible D gene TRBD1, 5 bases. This CDR3 has 13 amino acids. V lost 4 bases, J lost 2 bases, and 10 bases lay in between. CDR1 SGDLS and CDR2 YYNGEE come from the germline V gene. CDR3 amino acids: CASSPQGPYEQYF. The CDR3 DNA reads TGTGCCAGCAGCCCCCAGGGTCCCTACGAGCAGTACTTC.

This clone was detected only once. CDR3: CSASALAGVNEQFF. The CDR3 DNA is TGCAGTGCTAGTGCCCTAGCGGGCGTCAATGAGCAGTTCTTC. V usage is TRBV20-1 and J usage is TRBJ2-1, with 8 bases that match TRBD2. Germline lookup yields CDR1 DFQATT and CDR2 SNEGSKA (reference sequence). CDR3 length equals 14 residues. Trimming removed 3 bases from V and 6 bases from J; junction bases left unmatched: 7.

The chain uses TRBV7-9 and TRBJ2-2; no reliable D call. Trimming removed 3 bases at V and 0 bases at J, with 8 bases between. Germline V CDR1 and CDR2: SEHNR, FQNEAQ (reference sequence). This CDR3 spans 15 amino acids. In DNA form, the CDR3 reads TGTGCCAGCAGCTTCATCGGATCGAACACCGGGGAGCTGTTTTTT. It codes for CASSFIGSNTGELFF.

The chain is built from TRBV7-2 and TRBJ2-7; D remains unclear. The germline V gene has CDR1 SGHTA and CDR2 FQGNSA. CDR3 length equals 14 residues. With 1 base removed from V and 2 bases from J, the gap between germline ends came to 9 bases. CDR3 residues: CASSLGGGPYEQYF. The CDR3 DNA is TGTGCCAGCAGCTTAGGCGGCGGACCCTACGAGCAGTACTTC.

The chain recombines TRBV5-1 with TRBJ2-3, with 11 nucleotides matching TRBD1. V dropped 4 bases and J dropped 6; count of bases not matched to a gene: 10. The germline V gene has CDR1 SGHRS and CDR2 YFSETQ. The CDR3 is 16 residues long. The chain's CDR3 is CASSPGTGGRKDTQYF. The CDR3, as DNA: TGCGCCAGCAGCCCCGGGACAGGGGGTCGTAAGGATACGCAGTATTTT.

This chain uses TRBV12-5 with TRBJ1-5, with D maybe TRBD1 (5 bases). The V gene's germline CDR1 is LGHNT and CDR2 FRNRAP. The germline V and J ends were trimmed by 4 bases and 3 bases, with 10 bases remaining between them. The CDR3 is 14 residues long. DNA of the CDR3: TGTGCTAGTGGTTCGGGACTGAACAATCAGCCCCAGCATTTT. This codes for CASGSGLNNQPQHF.

The J gene is TRBJ2-7, the V gene TRBV19, with 8 bases identical to TRBD1. CDR1 LNHDA and CDR2 SQIVND come from the germline V gene (reference sequence). The CDR3 consists of 14 residues. Trimming removed 3 bases from V and 2 bases from J; junction bases left unmatched: 3. The CDR3 nucleotides are TGTGCCAGTAGTATCGGGACAGGAGCCTACGAGCAGTACTTC. Translated, it gives CASSIGTGAYEQYF.

This chain connects TRBV11-2 to TRBJ2-7, with 7 bases identical to TRBD2. V shed 3 bases and J 2 bases; nucleotides not matched to a gene: 7. Germline V gives CDR1 SGHAT, CDR2 FQNNGV. The CDR3 length is 15 residues. In nucleotides, the CDR3 is TGTGCCAGCAGCTTTCGGCTAGCGGAGACCTACGAGCAGTACTTC. Amino acid sequence: CASSFRLAETYEQYF.

This clone occurred once. The chain joins TRBV14 to TRBJ2-5; 11 nucleotides agree with TRBD2. The ends lost 1 base at V and 1 base at J; junction bases unmatched: 14. Germline V gives CDR1 SGHDN, CDR2 FVKESK. The CDR3 has 20 amino acids. The DNA for the CDR3 is TGTGCCAGCAGCCAAGTCCCCAAGACTAGCGGGGCCACATTCCAAGAGACCCAGTACTTC. This codes for CASSQVPKTSGATFQETQYF.

The CDR3 loop is CASSIERGNYGYTF. CDR3 sequence (DNA): TGTGCCAGTAGTATAGAAAGGGGTAACTATGGCTACACCTTC. The chain joins TRBV19 to TRBJ1-2, with D possibly matching TRBD1 (5 bases). Trimming took 0 bases from V and 1 from J, leaving 6 bases between them. CDR3 length: 14 residues. The germline V gene has CDR1 LNHDA and CDR2 SQIVND (reference sequence). The complete variable domain, with remaining parts taken from reference TRBV19 and TRBJ1-2, reads DGGITQSPKYLFRKEGQNVTLSCEQNLNHDAMYWYRQDPGQGLRLIYYSQIVNDFQKGDIAEGYSVSREKKESFPLTVTSAQKNPTAFYLCASSIERGNYGYTFGSGTRLTVV.

The rearrangement uses TRBV2 and TRBJ2-7, with a weak D call TRBD1 (6 bases). Trimming shortened V by 4 bases and J by 2 bases, and 15 bases separated the two germline ends. Germline V gene lookup returns CDR1 SNHLY and CDR2 FYNNEI. The CDR3 spans 15 residues. CDR3 amino acids: CASSGGHSGAYEQYF. As DNA, the CDR3 is TGTGCCAGCAGTGGGGGACATTCAGGCGCCTACGAGCAGTACTTC.

The V and J genes are TRBV10-1 and TRBJ2-7; D is unclear. CDR1 and CDR2 (germline): WNHNN, SYGVQD (reference sequence). The CDR3 length is 15 residues. V was pared by 0 bases and J by 2 bases, with 11 bases between. CDR3 nucleotide sequence: TGCGCCAGCAGTGAGTCGTTGCAGCCTACCTACGAGCAGTACTTC. Residues: CASSESLQPTYEQYF.

This chain uses TRBV3-1 (or the pseudogene TRBV3-2) with TRBJ1-5; D call uncertain. Germline V lookup: CDR1 LGHDT, CDR2 YNNKEL (reference sequence). The CDR3 runs to 15 residues. With 1 base removed from V and 0 bases from J, the gap between germline ends came to 7 bases. The CDR3 DNA reads TGTGCCAGCAGCCAAGGGGCATATAGCAATCAGCCCCAGCATTTT. Amino acid sequence: CASSQGAYSNQPQHF.

This clone has only one observation. The genes are TRBV27 and TRBJ2-7, with 7 bases that match TRBD1. V lost 6 bases to trimming and J lost 7 bases; unmatched junction nucleotides: 6. The CDR3 spans 12 residues. Germline-derived CDR1 and CDR2 are MNHEY and SMNVEV (reference sequence). CDR3 nucleotide sequence: TGTGCCAGCAGACCAGGGGGTGGAGAGCAGTACTTC. Translation gives CASRPGGGEQYF.

The rearrangement joins TRBV11-2 to TRBJ1-4, with TRBD1 matching 10 bases. CDR3 length equals 16 residues. CDR1 and CDR2 from the germline V gene are SGHAT and FQNNGV. V lost 3 bases, J lost 0 bases, and 1 base stayed unmatched. CDR3 in amino acids: CASSFGQGATNEKLFF. In DNA form, the CDR3 reads TGTGCCAGCAGCTTCGGACAGGGGGCAACTAATGAAAAACTGTTTTTT.

J is TRBJ2-1 and V is TRBV5-5; tentatively, D is TRBD1 (5 bases). This CDR3 contains 15 residues. Germline CDR1 SGHKS, CDR2 YYEKEE (reference sequence). Trimming removed 0 bases from V and 0 bases from J, with 7 bases in between. CDR3: CASSLATGSYNEQFF. In DNA form, the CDR3 reads TGTGCCAGCAGCTTGGCTACAGGCTCCTACAATGAGCAGTTCTTC. The complete variable domain, with remaining parts taken from reference TRBV5-5 and TRBJ2-1, reads DAGVTQSPTHLIKTRGQQVTLRCSPISGHKSVSWYQQVLGQGPQFIFQYYEKEERGRGNFPDRFSARQFPNYSSELNVNALLLGDSALYLCASSLATGSYNEQFFGPGTRLTVL.